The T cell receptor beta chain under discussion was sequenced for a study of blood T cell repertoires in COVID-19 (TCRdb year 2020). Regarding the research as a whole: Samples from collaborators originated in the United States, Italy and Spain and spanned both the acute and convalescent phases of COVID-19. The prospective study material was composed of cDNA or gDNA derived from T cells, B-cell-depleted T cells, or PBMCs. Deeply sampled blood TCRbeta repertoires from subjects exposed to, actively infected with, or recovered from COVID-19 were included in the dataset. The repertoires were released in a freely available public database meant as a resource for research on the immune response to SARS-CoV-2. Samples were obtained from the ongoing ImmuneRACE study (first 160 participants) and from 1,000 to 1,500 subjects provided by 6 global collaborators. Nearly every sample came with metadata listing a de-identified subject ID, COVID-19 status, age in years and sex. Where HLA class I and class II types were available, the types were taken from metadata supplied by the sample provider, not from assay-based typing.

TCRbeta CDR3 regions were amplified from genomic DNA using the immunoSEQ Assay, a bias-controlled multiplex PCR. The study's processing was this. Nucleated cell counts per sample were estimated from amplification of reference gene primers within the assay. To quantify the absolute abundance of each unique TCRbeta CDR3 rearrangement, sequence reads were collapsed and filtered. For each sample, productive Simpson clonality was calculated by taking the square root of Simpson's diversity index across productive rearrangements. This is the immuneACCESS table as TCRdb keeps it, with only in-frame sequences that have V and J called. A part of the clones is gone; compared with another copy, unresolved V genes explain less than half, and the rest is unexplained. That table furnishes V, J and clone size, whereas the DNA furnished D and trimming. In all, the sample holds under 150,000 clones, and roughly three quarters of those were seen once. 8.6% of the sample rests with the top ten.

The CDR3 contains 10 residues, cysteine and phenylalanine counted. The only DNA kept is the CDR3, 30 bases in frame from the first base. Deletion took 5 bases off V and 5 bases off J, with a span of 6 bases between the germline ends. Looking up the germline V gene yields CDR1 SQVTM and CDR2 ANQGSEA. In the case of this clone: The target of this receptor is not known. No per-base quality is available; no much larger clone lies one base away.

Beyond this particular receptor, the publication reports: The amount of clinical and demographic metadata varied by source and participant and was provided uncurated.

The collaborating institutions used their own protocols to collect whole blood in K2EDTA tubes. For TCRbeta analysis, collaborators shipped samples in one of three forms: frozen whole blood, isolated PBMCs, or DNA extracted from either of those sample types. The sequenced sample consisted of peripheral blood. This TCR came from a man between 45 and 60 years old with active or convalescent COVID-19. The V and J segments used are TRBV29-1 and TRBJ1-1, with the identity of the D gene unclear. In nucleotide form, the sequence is TGCAGCGTTCAGGTGACTGAAGCTTTCTTT. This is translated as CSVQVTEAFF.